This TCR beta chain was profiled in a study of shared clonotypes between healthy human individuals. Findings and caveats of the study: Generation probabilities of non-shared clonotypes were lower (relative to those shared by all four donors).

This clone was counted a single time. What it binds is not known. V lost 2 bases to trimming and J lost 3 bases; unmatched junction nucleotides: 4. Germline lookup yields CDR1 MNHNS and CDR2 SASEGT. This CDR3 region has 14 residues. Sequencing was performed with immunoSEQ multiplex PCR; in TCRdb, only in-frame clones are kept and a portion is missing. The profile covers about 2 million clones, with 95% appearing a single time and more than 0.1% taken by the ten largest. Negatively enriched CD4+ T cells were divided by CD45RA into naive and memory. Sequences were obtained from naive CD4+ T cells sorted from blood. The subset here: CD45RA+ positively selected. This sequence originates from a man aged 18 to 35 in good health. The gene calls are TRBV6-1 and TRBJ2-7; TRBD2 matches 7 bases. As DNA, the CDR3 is TGTGCCAGCAGTGAACCCGGACTAGACTACGAGCAGTACTTC. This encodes CASSEPGLDYEQYF.